This TCR beta chain was profiled in a study of blood T cell repertoires in COVID-19 (dated by TCRdb to between 2020 and 2021). At the level of the whole study: Collaborator samples came from the United States, Italy and Spain and covered acute and convalescent phases of COVID-19. The material from the prospective study consisted of cDNA or gDNA derived from T cells, B-cell-depleted T cells, or PBMCs. A freely available public database, intended as a resource for researchers studying the immune response to SARS-CoV-2, is where the repertoires were released. Samples came from the ongoing ImmuneRACE study (first 160 participants) plus 1,254 subjects from 6 global collaborators. Nearly every sample came with metadata listing a de-identified subject ID, COVID-19 status, age in years and sex. Subjects who had been exposed to COVID-19, were actively infected with it, or had recovered from it provided the deeply sampled blood TCRbeta repertoires that made up the dataset. Where available, HLA class I and class II types were taken from metadata supplied by the sample provider and were not determined by assay-based typing. Paper-wide results and their limitations: The amount of clinical and demographic metadata varied by source and participant and was provided uncurated.

TCRbeta CDR3 regions were amplified from genomic DNA by means of the immunoSEQ Assay, a bias-controlled multiplex PCR. The paper's processing steps were these. Within the assay, amplification of reference gene primers was used to estimate how many nucleated cells each sample contained. Sequence reads were collapsed and filtered to measure the absolute abundance of every unique TCRbeta CDR3 rearrangement. Productive Simpson clonality was computed per sample as the square root of Simpson's diversity index over productive rearrangements. The source is immuneACCESS, and TCRdb retained only in-frame sequences with V and J called. Part of the clones is not carried over; for the studies checked, unresolved V genes explain less than half of this, and the remainder is unexplained. Clone size and V and J calls were adopted from that table, with D and trimming inferred from the DNA. For this sample there are 220,000 or so clones; around 82% appear just once. Of the sample, approximately 4% falls within the top ten clones.

CDR1 and CDR2 (SGHTA, FQGTGA) derive from the germline V gene. The CDR3 starts with the cysteine, ends with the phenylalanine, and has 14 residues. The entry retains the CDR3 DNA only, 42 bases that are in frame from base 1. At the junction V is shortened by 4 bases and J by 1 base; bases outside the gene matches: 2. Each collaborating institution followed its own protocols to collect whole blood in K2EDTA tubes. Collaborator samples were shipped for TCRbeta analysis as frozen whole blood, isolated PBMCs, or DNA extracted from either sample type. On this clone itself: Which antigen it targets is not known. There are no base qualities to consult, and no much larger clone falls within one base. Within the sample, other DNA sequences also encode this same CDR3.

This clonotype originated in a woman aged 80 or over with acute or convalescent COVID-19. Recombination connected TRBV7-3 to TRBJ1-1; 8 middle bases align to TRBD1. Source material: peripheral blood. The DNA is as follows: TGTGCCAGCAGCTCACAGGGGGGGAACACTGAAGCTTTCTTT. It specifies CASSSQGGNTEAFF.